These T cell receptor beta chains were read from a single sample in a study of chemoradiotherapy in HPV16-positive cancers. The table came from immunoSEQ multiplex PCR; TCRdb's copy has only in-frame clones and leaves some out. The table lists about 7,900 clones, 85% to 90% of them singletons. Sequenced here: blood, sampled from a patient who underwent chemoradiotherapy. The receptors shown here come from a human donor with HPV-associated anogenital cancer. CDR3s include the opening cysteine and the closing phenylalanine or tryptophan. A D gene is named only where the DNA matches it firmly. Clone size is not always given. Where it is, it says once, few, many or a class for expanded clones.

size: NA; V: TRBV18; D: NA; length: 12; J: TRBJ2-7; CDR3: CASSPNGAIGYF; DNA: TGTGCCAGCTCACCCAACGGGGCAATTGGGTACTTC
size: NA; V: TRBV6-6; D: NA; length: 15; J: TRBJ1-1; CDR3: CASSYSPGMNTEAFF; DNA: TGTGCCAGCAGTTACTCCCCGGGAATGAACACTGAAGCTTTCTTT
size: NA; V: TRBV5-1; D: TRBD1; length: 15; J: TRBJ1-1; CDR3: CASSSTGTVNTEAFF; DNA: TGCGCCAGCAGCTCCACCGGGACAGTGAACACTGAAGCTTTCTTT
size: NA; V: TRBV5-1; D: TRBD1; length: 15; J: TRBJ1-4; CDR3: CASGIGTGQEEKLFF; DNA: TGCGCCAGCGGGATCGGAACCGGACAGGAAGAAAAACTGTTTTTT
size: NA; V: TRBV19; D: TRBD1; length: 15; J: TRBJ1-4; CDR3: CASDKSGTANEKLFF; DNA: TGTGCCAGTGACAAATCCGGGACAGCTAATGAAAAACTGTTTTTT
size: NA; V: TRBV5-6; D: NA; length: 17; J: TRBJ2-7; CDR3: CASSSRLWGANYYEQYF; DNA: TGTGCCAGCAGCTCCCGTCTGTGGGGGGCCAATTACTACGAGCAGTACTTC
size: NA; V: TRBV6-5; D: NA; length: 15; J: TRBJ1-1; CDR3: CASSYSAGRGTEAFF; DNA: TGTGCCAGCAGTTACTCGGCCGGTCGGGGCACTGAAGCTTTCTTT
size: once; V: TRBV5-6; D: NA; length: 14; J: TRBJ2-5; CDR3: CASSLVHLQETQYF; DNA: TGTGCCAGCAGCTTGGTACACCTCCAAGAGACCCAGTACTTC
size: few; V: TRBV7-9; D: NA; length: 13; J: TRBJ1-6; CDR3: CASSGYDNSPLHF; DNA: TGTGCCAGCAGCGGGTACGATAATTCACCCCTCCACTTT
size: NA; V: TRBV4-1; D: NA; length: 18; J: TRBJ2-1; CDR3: CASSQGFKGPRAYNEQFF; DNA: TGCGCCAGCAGCCAGGGGTTTAAGGGGCCGCGGGCCTACAATGAGCAGTTCTTC
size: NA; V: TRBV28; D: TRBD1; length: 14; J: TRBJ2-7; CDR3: CASRYRDRGYEQYF; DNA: TGTGCCAGCAGATACCGGGACAGGGGGTACGAGCAGTACTTC
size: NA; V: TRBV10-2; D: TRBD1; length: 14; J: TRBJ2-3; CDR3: CASSWTGATDTQYF; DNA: TGCGCCAGCAGCTGGACAGGGGCCACAGATACGCAGTATTTT
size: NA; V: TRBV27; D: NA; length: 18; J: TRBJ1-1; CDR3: CASRPNTGLVGLNTEAFF; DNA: TGTGCCAGCAGGCCTAATACAGGGTTGGTCGGACTGAACACTGAAGCTTTCTTT